The 22 T cell receptor beta chains below come from one sample, sequenced in a study of PD-L1 blockade in urothelial cancer. Indicated time point: pretreatment peripheral blood. Method: immunoSEQ multiplex PCR; TCRdb's copy keeps in-frame clones and lacks some. The profile covers around 100,000 clones, with about nine tenths appearing a single time and more than 1.5% taken by the ten largest. Sample: PBMCs, taken around atezolizumab (anti-PD-L1) treatment. These receptors were taken from a man aged 55 to 69 with urothelial cancer.

About this clone: The same CDR3 also results from other DNA sequences found in this sample. The chain is built from TRBV14 and TRBJ1-1; TRBD1 might be the D (6 bases). Trimming took 4 bases from V and 2 from J, leaving 8 bases between them. Germline-derived CDR1 and CDR2 are SGHDN and FVKESK. This CDR3 spans 13 amino acids. DNA of the CDR3: TGTGCCAGCAGCCGACAGGAAAACACTGAAGCTTTCTTT. Translating it yields CASSRQENTEAFF. The entire variable domain, with the rest obtained from reference TRBV14 and TRBJ1-1, is as follows: EAGVTQFPSHSVIEKGQTVTLRCDPISGHDNLYWYRRVMGKEIKFLLHFVKESKQDESGMPNNRFLAERTGGTYSTLKVQPAELEDSGVYFCASSRQENTEAFFGQGTRLTVV.

The chain recombines TRBV5-1 with TRBJ2-3; TRBD2 matches 14 bases. CDR3 size: 17 residues. Germline V CDR1 and CDR2: SGHRS, YFSETQ. After removal of 0 bases from V and 1 base from J, the junction contained 1 base not matched to a gene. The CDR3 DNA sequence: TGCGCCAGCAGCTTGGGACTAGCGGGAGGGGGCACAGATACGCAGTATTTT. As protein: CASSLGLAGGGTDTQYF.

The V gene is TRBV7-2, the J gene TRBJ1-4; D may be TRBD1 (5 bases). Trimming left V 2 bases short and J 9 bases short, with 13 bases between. Germline V gene lookup returns CDR1 SGHTA and CDR2 FQGNSA. The CDR3 runs to 14 residues. Written as DNA, the CDR3 is TGTGCCAGCAGCTTACCCGGGTGGGGCCAAAAACTGTTTTTT. Its protein product is CASSLPGWGQKLFF.

CDR3 in amino acids: CATSSPQGISTDTQYF. In DNA form, the CDR3 reads TGTGCCACCAGCAGTCCACAGGGAATTAGCACAGATACGCAGTATTTT. The chain joins TRBV15 to TRBJ2-3; possible D gene TRBD1, 6 bases. Germline CDR1 LNHNV, CDR2 YYDKDF (reference sequence). V lost 3 bases to trimming and J lost 0 bases, with 13 bases between them. The CDR3 has 16 residues.

The chain links TRBV27 to TRBJ2-3, with 9 bases fitting TRBD2. The CDR3 contains 15 residues. The V and J ends lost 3 bases and 5 bases, in that order; junction bases with no gene match: 6. The germline V gene encodes CDR1 MNHEY and CDR2 SMNVEV (reference sequence). The CDR3 bases are TGTGCCAGCAGTTTGGCGGGAGGGGTAGGAGATACGCAGTATTTT. Protein: CASSLAGGVGDTQYF.

This clone was counted between two and nine times. Distinct nucleotide sequences in the sample also encode this CDR3. The V gene is TRBV27, the J gene TRBJ1-1; 8 nucleotides agree with TRBD1. The CDR3 is made up of 14 amino acids. V trimming: 4 bases; J trimming: 2 bases; junction bases outside the gene matches: 3. Germline lookup yields CDR1 MNHEY and CDR2 SMNVEV (reference sequence). The CDR3 sequence: CASSSTGVNTEAFF. CDR3 sequence (DNA): TGTGCCAGCAGTTCGACAGGGGTTAACACTGAAGCTTTCTTT.

This chain joins TRBV5-1 and TRBJ1-4; no definite D call. Germline CDR1 and CDR2: SGHRS and YFSETQ. This CDR3 has 13 amino acids. With 4 bases removed from V and 5 bases from J, the gap between germline ends came to 9 bases. The DNA of the CDR3 is TGCGCCAGCAGCCCCAGGCCAAATGAAAAACTGTTTTTT. It yields the protein CASSPRPNEKLFF.

The sample holds one count of this clone. This chain connects TRBV27 to TRBJ2-4; perhaps TRBD1 as D (5 bases). Per the germline V gene, CDR1 is MNHEY and CDR2 is SMNVEV (reference sequence). The V and J ends lost 0 bases and 6 bases respectively, with 6 bases between them. The length of the CDR3 is 13 residues. In DNA form, the CDR3 reads TGTGCCAGCAGTTTATCCCAGGGAAACATTCAGTACTTC. It encodes CASSLSQGNIQYF.

The CDR3 region is CASSQPGAANTGELFF. The DNA of the CDR3 is TGCGCCAGCAGCCAACCAGGGGCGGCGAACACCGGGGAGCTGTTTTTT. V is TRBV5-1 and J is TRBJ2-2; a possible D gene is TRBD1 (6 bases). Trimming pared 4 bases from V and 0 bases from J, leaving 13 bases between. CDR3 length: 16 amino acids. CDR1 is SGHRS, CDR2 YFSETQ, per germline. Using reference TRBV5-1 and TRBJ2-2 for the parts outside the CDR3, the full variable domain is KAGVTQTPRYLIKTRGQQVTLSCSPISGHRSVSWYQQTPGQGLQFLFEYFSETQRNKGNFPGRFSGRQFSNSRSEMNVSTLELGDSALYLCASSQPGAANTGELFFGEGSRLTVL.

The CDR3 region has the DNA TGTGCCAGCAGACAGGACAGGGGTCATCAAGAGACCCAGTACTTC. Translation gives CASRQDRGHQETQYF. This chain uses TRBV6-5 with TRBJ2-5, with 9 bases lining up with TRBD1. Germline trimming cut 6 bases from V and 2 bases from J; bases unmatched to any gene: 7. Germline CDR1 MNHEY, CDR2 SVGAGI. CDR3 length equals 15 residues.

This CDR3 is CATSAGESTDTQYF. The CDR3 DNA is TGTGCCACCAGCGCGGGGGAAAGCACAGATACGCAGTATTTT. The rearrangement links TRBV15 to TRBJ2-3, with 7 bases fitting TRBD2. After removal of 5 bases from V and 0 bases from J, the junction contained 2 bases not matched to a gene. In germline, CDR1 is LNHNV, CDR2 YYDKDF (reference sequence). The CDR3 length is 14 residues.

This sequence joins TRBV5-1 and TRBJ2-7; D unresolved. This CDR3 has 12 residues. Trimming pared 2 bases from V and 6 bases from J, leaving 9 bases between. Germline CDR1 and CDR2: SGHRS and YFSETQ. CDR3 sequence (DNA): TGCGCCAGCAGCTTTGAAAGGAGCGAGCAGTACTTC. Amino acid sequence: CASSFERSEQYF.

This clone was seen just once. Other DNA sequences in this sample translate to the same CDR3. The chain recombines TRBV4-3 with TRBJ1-4, with TRBD1 matching over 8 bases. The CDR3 runs 14 residues. The germline V gene has CDR1 LGHNA and CDR2 YSLEER. Losses at the gene ends were 1 base for V and 7 bases for J; bases not matched to a gene: 2. CDR3 coding DNA: TGCGCCAGCAGCCAAGGTCAGGGGGCTGAAAAACTGTTTTTT. Protein: CASSQGQGAEKLFF.

The chain couples TRBV28 to TRBJ2-1; D is unclear. With 3 bases removed from V and 3 bases from J, the gap between germline ends came to 6 bases. CDR1 and CDR2 (germline): MDHEN, SYDVKM. The CDR3 consists of 13 residues. The CDR3 region has the DNA TGTGCCAGCAGTTTCCCAGGCTACAATGAGCAGTTCTTC. Amino acids: CASSFPGYNEQFF.

In this sample, this clone turned up once. The chain combines TRBV5-1 with TRBJ1-1; 9 nucleotides agree with TRBD1. The CDR3 runs to 14 residues. V was clipped by 3 bases and J by 3 bases; unmatched bases: 3. Germline V gene data show CDR1 as SGHRS and CDR2 as YFSETQ. The CDR3 DNA is TGCGCCAGCAGCTGGGACAGGGTTGACACTGAAGCTTTCTTT. Amino acids: CASSWDRVDTEAFF.

CDR3 region: CSARGGPTSTDTQYF. The CDR3 nucleotides are TGCAGCGCGAGGGGGGGCCCGACTAGCACAGATACGCAGTATTTT. The V and J genes are TRBV29-1 and TRBJ2-3, with D perhaps TRBD2 (7 bases). The V end lost 7 bases, the J end lost 0 bases, and 17 bases lay between the germline ends. The CDR3 totals 15 residues. The V gene's germline CDR1 is SQVTM and CDR2 ANQGSEA.

This clone was observed once. J is TRBJ1-1 and V is TRBV28; D not certain. CDR3 length: 12 residues. CDR1 is MDHEN and CDR2 is SYDVKM in the germline V gene. V gave up 3 bases and J gave up 3 bases, with 5 bases separating them. CDR3 amino acids: CASSLRDTEAFF. The DNA for the CDR3 is TGTGCCAGCAGTTTGCGGGACACTGAAGCTTTCTTT.

The V call is TRBV7-9, the J call TRBJ2-7; 10 bases are a match to TRBD1. The CDR3 is made up of 15 amino acids. CDR1 and CDR2 (germline): SEHNR, FQNEAQ (reference sequence). The V and J ends lost 1 base and 3 bases, in that order; junction bases with no gene match: 3. The CDR3: CASSLGGQGLYEQYF. The CDR3, as DNA: TGTGCCAGCAGCTTAGGGGGACAGGGGCTCTACGAGCAGTACTTC.

This clone was counted once. The chain has TRBV15 and TRBJ2-7; D is undetermined. Trimming stripped 3 bases from V and 2 bases from J, with 8 bases between. Germline CDR1 is LNHNV and CDR2 is YYDKDF (reference sequence). This CDR3 is built from 13 residues. In DNA, the CDR3 is TGTGCCACCAGCAGGACTCAAACCTACGAGCAGTACTTC. It codes for CATSRTQTYEQYF.

In its sample, this clone was seen once. One end of the junction varies from germline; a read error may be responsible. V usage is TRBV6-6 and J usage is TRBJ2-1; 8 bases are a match to TRBD1. Germline loops: CDR1 MNHNY, CDR2 SVGAGI (reference sequence). The CDR3 sequence is 15 residues long. Written as DNA, the CDR3 is TGTGCCAGCAGTTCTGGAGCCGGGACAGGCTCCCACGAGGTCTTC. Its protein is CASSSGAGTGSHEVF.

CDR3 sequence: CASSLGGQANTGELFF. CDR3 sequence (DNA): TGTGCCAGCAGCTTGGGGGGACAAGCGAACACCGGGGAGCTGTTTTTT. The V call is TRBV5-4, the J call TRBJ2-2, with D possibly matching TRBD1 (6 bases). The CDR3 spans 16 residues. The V gene lost 0 bases and the J gene lost 0 bases, with 9 bases spanning the gap. Per germline, CDR1 SGHNT and CDR2 YYREEE (reference sequence).

The chain links TRBV6-1 to TRBJ1-1; tentative D call: TRBD1 (5 bases). The CDR3 length is 13 residues. Germline assignment: CDR1 MNHNS and CDR2 SASEGT. V was pared by 5 bases and J by 0 bases, with 7 bases between. The CDR3 spells CASSSGLNTEAFF. CDR3 bases: TGTGCCAGCAGTTCAGGGTTGAACACTGAAGCTTTCTTT.